This TCR beta chain was identified during a study of cytomegalovirus exposure and HLA in healthy donors. PCR amplification relied on 60 Vbeta primers (plus 13 Jbeta primers). Repertoires were generated with immunoSEQ multiplex PCR, while TCRdb's copy carries only in-frame clones and drops some. The table has some 86,000 clones, roughly 66% seen once. In germline, CDR1 is MGHRA, CDR2 YSYEKL. The germline V and J ends were trimmed by 0 bases and 0 bases, with 11 bases remaining between them. This CDR3 has 16 residues. The sequence came from a man aged 25-45 years in good health and CMV-seronegative. The gene calls are TRBV4-1 and TRBJ1-1, with unresolved D. The specimen was PBMCs. CDR3 region: CASSQDRTRMNTEAFF. The CDR3 DNA reads as TGCGCCAGCAGCCAAGATCGCACGCGGATGAACACTGAAGCTTTCTTT.